Following are 23 T cell receptor beta chains from one sample sequenced in a study of identical twins. TCRdb ran MiXCR on the 5' RACE reads and lists one entry per CDR3 protein. The data contain 450,000 or so distinct CDR3 sequences, 13% to 15% of them singletons. The sample was also reused in another study, on yellow fever vaccine responses in identical twins.

Material: CD4+ T cells sorted from blood. Receptor source: a woman aged 18 to 35 in good health.

This clonotype was counted only a few times. V is TRBV5-1 and J is TRBJ2-2; 8 bases fit TRBD2. This CDR3 contains 16 residues. Trimming took 5 bases from V and 4 from J; bases not matched to a gene: 10. Germline V gene lookup returns CDR1 SGHRS and CDR2 YFSETQ. The CDR3 region has the DNA TGCGCCAGCAGTCTTACAGCGGGGGCCAGCACCGGGGAGCTGTTTTTT. This gives the protein CASSLTAGASTGELFF.

The table lists this clonotype with a few counts. The V and J genes are TRBV5-6 and TRBJ2-7; D is unclear. This CDR3 spans 14 amino acids. The V end lost 5 bases, the J end lost 3 bases, and 15 bases lay between the germline ends. Germline CDR1 and CDR2: SGHDT and YYEEEE. Here the CDR3 DNA reads TGTGCCAGCAGTCGGAACACAGCCTTCTACGAGCAGTACTTC. This gives the protein CASSRNTAFYEQYF.

The chain uses TRBV10-3 and TRBJ2-6; D is unclear. The CDR3 covers 16 residues. V was cut by 2 bases and J by 0 bases, with 8 bases left in between. CDR1 and CDR2 (germline): ENHRY, SYGVKD. Here the CDR3 reads CAISESLGSGANVLTF. The CDR3 coding sequence is TGTGCCATCAGTGAGAGTTTGGGCTCTGGGGCCAACGTCCTGACTTTC.

The chain carries TRBV7-9 and TRBJ1-1, with 9 positions matching TRBD1. The germline CDR1 and CDR2 sequences are SEHNR and FQNEAQ (reference sequence). The CDR3 length is 17 residues. With V trimmed by 0 bases and J by 0 bases, 5 bases remained unmatched. The CDR3 region is CASSLARDRAMNTEAFF. The CDR3 nucleotides read TGTGCCAGCAGCTTAGCGCGGGACAGGGCCATGAACACTGAAGCTTTCTTT.

V is TRBV11-2 and J is TRBJ2-5; 8 nucleotides align to TRBD2. With V trimmed by 2 bases and J by 5 bases, 7 bases remained unmatched. The CDR3 sequence is 15 residues long. Germline CDR1 and CDR2: SGHAT and FQNNGV. CDR3 amino acids: CASSLSGGTEETQYF. The CDR3 coding sequence is TGTGCCAGCAGCTTATCGGGGGGGACGGAGGAGACCCAGTACTTC.

The rearrangement uses TRBV11-2 and TRBJ2-3; 11 nucleotides line up with TRBD2. CDR3 length: 19 residues. Germline-derived CDR1 and CDR2 are SGHAT and FQNNGV. V trimming: 1 base; J trimming: 5 bases; junction bases outside the gene matches: 14. This chain's CDR3 is CASSLVGLAGGYARDTQYF. The DNA of the CDR3 is TGTGCCAGCAGCTTAGTCGGGCTAGCGGGAGGCTACGCCCGAGATACGCAGTATTTT.

The chain couples TRBV6-1 to TRBJ2-3; 10 bases agree with TRBD1. Losses at the gene ends were 7 bases for V and 3 bases for J; bases not matched to a gene: 7. The CDR3 runs 15 residues. The germline CDR1 and CDR2 sequences are MNHNS and SASEGT. The CDR3 loop reads CASTRGDRGTDTQYF. The CDR3 nucleotides read TGTGCCAGCACCAGGGGGGACAGGGGTACAGATACGCAGTATTTT.

This clonotype was detected only a few times. The chain employs TRBV5-1 and TRBJ2-6; no clear D. This CDR3 contains 15 residues. V was pared by 3 bases and J by 4 bases, with 11 bases between. Germline V lookup: CDR1 SGHRS, CDR2 YFSETQ. The CDR3 DNA sequence: TGCGCCAGCAGCTCATCCTGGATGGGGGCCAACGTCCTGACTTTC. Amino acid sequence: CASSSSWMGANVLTF.

The chain recombines TRBV3-1 with TRBJ2-1; 12 bases agree with TRBD2. Losses at the gene ends were 2 bases for V and 7 bases for J; bases not matched to a gene: 9. The CDR3 is 17 amino acids. Germline values: CDR1 LGHDT, CDR2 YNNKEL (reference sequence). The CDR3 loop reads CASSQRIGLAGTNEQFF. CDR3 DNA: TGTGCCAGCAGCCAAAGGATAGGACTAGCGGGAACGAATGAGCAGTTCTTC.

This clonotype was observed a handful of times. The gene calls are TRBV25-1 and TRBJ1-1; no definite D call. This CDR3 has 12 residues. The V end was cut by 3 bases, the J end by 2 bases, with 4 bases between. Germline CDR1 and CDR2: MGHDK and SYGVNS. The DNA for the CDR3 is TGTGCCAGCAGTGATCTTAACACTGAAGCTTTCTTT. It specifies CASSDLNTEAFF.

This clonotype was seen a handful of times. The CDR3 region has the DNA TGTGCCAGCAGTCATACCCGGGACAGGGCTTGGGAGACCCAGTACTTC. This gives the protein CASSHTRDRAWETQYF. The chain links TRBV6-1 to TRBJ2-5; 9 bases map to TRBD1. The V gene end was trimmed by 5 bases and the J gene end by 5 bases; junction bases not matched to a gene: 12. The CDR3 loop spans 16 amino acids. Germline-derived CDR1 and CDR2 are MNHNS and SASEGT.

This chain links TRBV11-2 with TRBJ2-7; 8 nucleotides agree with TRBD1. Germline trimming cut 3 bases from V and 5 bases from J; bases unmatched to any gene: 6. CDR1 SGHAT and CDR2 FQNNGV come from the germline V gene. There are 14 residues in the CDR3. CDR3: CASSFDRGVNEQYF. CDR3 nucleotide sequence: TGTGCCAGCAGCTTCGACAGGGGAGTTAACGAGCAGTACTTC.

The V and J genes are TRBV5-1 and TRBJ2-3; D remains unclear. Germline loops: CDR1 SGHRS, CDR2 YFSETQ. The V and J ends lost 4 bases and 0 bases respectively, with 9 bases between them. CDR3 length equals 14 residues. The CDR3 sequence: CASSPNFSTDTQYF. The CDR3 DNA reads TGCGCCAGCAGCCCGAATTTTAGCACAGATACGCAGTATTTT.

This chain links TRBV3-1 with TRBJ2-7, with D unresolved. The CDR3 extends over 13 amino acids. The germline V and J ends were trimmed by 0 bases and 6 bases, with 9 bases remaining between them. CDR1 is LGHDT and CDR2 is YNNKEL in the germline V gene (reference sequence). The CDR3 reads CASSQEPTLEQYF. CDR3 sequence (DNA): TGTGCCAGCAGCCAAGAACCCACCCTCGAGCAGTACTTC.

This clonotype has only a few counts. V is TRBV19 and J is TRBJ2-6; D might be TRBD1 or TRBD2, each matching 5 bases. Germline CDR1 is LNHDA and CDR2 is SQIVND (reference sequence). The CDR3 spans 17 residues. The germline V and J ends were trimmed by 5 bases and 0 bases, with 14 bases remaining between them. The CDR3 DNA follows: TGTGCCAGTAGTCCAGGGACCGTCCGCTCTGGGGCCAACGTCCTGACTTTC. It is translated as CASSPGTVRSGANVLTF.

This clonotype was observed many times. The chain uses TRBV11-2 and TRBJ2-1; 13 bases match TRBD2. V gave up 5 bases and J gave up 5 bases; unmatched junction bases: 12. The CDR3 length is 18 residues. In germline, CDR1 is SGHAT, CDR2 FQNNGV. CDR3 nucleotides: TGTGCCAGCAGCCCTCAAATCGGGACTAGCGGGACCCACAATGAGCAGTTCTTC. Protein product: CASSPQIGTSGTHNEQFF.

This sequence joins TRBV5-1 and TRBJ2-1, with 8 bases identical to TRBD1. CDR3 length equals 13 residues. Germline CDR1 is SGHRS and CDR2 is YFSETQ. V was clipped by 4 bases and J by 8 bases; unmatched bases: 5. The CDR3 protein is CASSRTGSYEQFF. The CDR3 DNA is TGCGCCAGCAGCAGGACAGGGAGCTATGAGCAGTTCTTC.

This chain uses TRBV18 with TRBJ2-5, with a weak D call TRBD1 (5 bases). Germline V gene lookup returns CDR1 KGHSH and CDR2 LQKENI. The CDR3 loop spans 16 amino acids. The V end lost 6 bases, the J end lost 2 bases, and 19 bases lay between the germline ends. CDR3 DNA sequence: TGTGCCAGCTCCCCAGACAGCCATATATATCAAGAGACCCAGTACTTC. This sequence encodes CASSPDSHIYQETQYF.

The gene calls are TRBV5-6 and TRBJ1-2; D uncertain. From germline, CDR1 is SGHDT and CDR2 YYEEEE. The V and J ends lost 5 bases and 4 bases respectively, with 15 bases between them. This CDR3 is built from 14 residues. DNA of the CDR3: TGTGCCAGCAGGAGTGGGGTCTCGGGCTATGGCTACACCTTC. Amino acid sequence: CASRSGVSGYGYTF. Looking up the rest from reference TRBV5-6 and TRBJ1-2 gives the full variable domain: DAGVTQSPTHLIKTRGQQVTLRCSPKSGHDTVSWYQQALGQGPQFIFQYYEEEERQRGNFPDRFSGHQFPNYSSELNVNALLLGDSALYLCASRSGVSGYGYTFGSGTRLTVV.

The chain links TRBV7-9 to TRBJ2-1; D is tentatively TRBD1 or TRBD2 (5 bases each). CDR3 length equals 17 residues. Trimming pared 2 bases from V and 5 bases from J, leaving 19 bases between. The germline V gene encodes CDR1 SEHNR and CDR2 FQNEAQ (reference sequence). The CDR3 here is CASSLRGVRQGNNEQFF. In DNA, the CDR3 is TGTGCCAGCAGCTTAAGAGGGGTTCGGCAGGGAAACAATGAGCAGTTCTTC.

The chain carries TRBV6-6 and TRBJ1-2, with unresolved D. CDR1 is MNHNY, CDR2 SVGAGI, per germline (reference sequence). With 7 bases removed from V and 5 bases from J, the gap between germline ends came to 14 bases. The length of the CDR3 is 13 residues. The CDR3 reads CASNQQALYGYTF. In DNA form, the CDR3 reads TGTGCCAGCAACCAGCAGGCTTTATATGGCTACACCTTC.

Only a few counts were recorded for this clonotype. The chain carries TRBV6-1 and TRBJ1-5, with D maybe TRBD1 (6 bases). Germline V gives CDR1 MNHNS, CDR2 SASEGT. The CDR3 length is 12 residues. V was pared by 6 bases and J by 7 bases, with 10 bases between. Here the CDR3 DNA reads TGTGCCAGCAGGCCAGGGGTACAGCCCCAGCATTTT. Translation: CASRPGVQPQHF.

With regard to this clonotype: This may arise from a read error, as a much more abundant clone is one base away. The chain employs TRBV7-2 and TRBJ2-1; D remains ambiguous. The germline V gene encodes CDR1 SGHTA and CDR2 FQGNSA. This CDR3 contains 11 residues. Trimming stripped 5 bases from V and 3 bases from J, with 2 bases between. The CDR3 loop reads CASSIYNEQFF. CDR3 DNA: TGTGCCAGCAGCATCTACAATGAGCAGTTCTTC. Full variable domain (missing parts from reference TRBV7-2 and TRBJ2-1): GAGVSQSPSNKVTEKGKDVELRCDPISGHTALYWYRQSLGQGLEFLIYFQGNSAPDKSGLPSDRFSAERTGGSVSTLTIQRTQQEDSAVYLCASSIYNEQFFGPGTRLTVL.